The 21 T cell receptor beta chains below all came from one sample that was sequenced in a study of CD8 T cells in Susac syndrome. cDNA came from about 0.5 to 1 ug RNA primed by random hexamers. One entry per CDR3 protein results from TCRdb running MiXCR on the immunoSEQ multiplex PCR reads. The sample comprises about 160,000 distinct CDR3 sequences, about 91% of which are singletons, and 0.08% rests with the top ten. Sequences were obtained from CD4+ T cells from PBMCs. The receptors here all came from a human donor in good health.

The chain has TRBV30 and TRBJ1-5; no definite D call. V lost 0 bases and J 3 bases, leaving 6 bases between the germline ends. This CDR3 has 13 amino acids. From germline, CDR1 is GTSNPN and CDR2 SVGIG (reference sequence). The CDR3 is CAWSVQPNQPQHF. The DNA for the CDR3 is TGTGCCTGGAGTGTACAACCCAATCAGCCCCAGCATTTT.

The rearrangement links TRBV5-1 to TRBJ1-2; D is uncertain. The CDR3 contains 14 residues. The germline CDR1 and CDR2 sequences are SGHRS and YFSETQ. Trimming took 1 base from V and 0 from J, leaving 7 bases between them. Here the CDR3 reads CASSLTAANYGYTF. The CDR3 nucleotides are TGCGCCAGCAGCTTGACGGCAGCTAACTATGGCTACACCTTC.

The chain is built from TRBV20-1 and TRBJ1-1; D perhaps matches TRBD1 (5 bases). The V gene lost 5 bases and the J gene lost 2 bases, with 18 bases spanning the gap. The germline gives CDR1 DFQATT, CDR2 SNEGSKA (reference sequence). The CDR3 is 15 amino acids. CDR3 sequence (DNA): TGCAGTGCTTTTTTGGGGCGGCCAGGCAACACTGAAGCTTTCTTT. It is translated as CSAFLGRPGNTEAFF.

The chain employs TRBV7-9 and TRBJ2-5, with 8 bases identical to TRBD1. The CDR3 is 16 residues long. Germline CDR1 reads SEHNR; CDR2 reads FQNEAQ (reference sequence). With 5 bases clipped from V and 2 bases from J, the junction kept 10 bases outside the gene matches. For the CDR3, the DNA is TGTGCCAGCAGCACCCACGACAGGGGTTGGCAAGAGACCCAGTACTTC. This encodes CASSTHDRGWQETQYF.

This chain connects TRBV6-1 to TRBJ2-5, with 7 bases that match TRBD1. This CDR3 comprises 12 residues. The V segment lost 7 bases and the J segment 4 bases; nucleotides outside the gene matches: 3. Germline values: CDR1 MNHNS, CDR2 SASEGT. CDR3: CASTRDRETQYF. CDR3 DNA: TGTGCCAGCACCCGGGACAGAGAGACCCAGTACTTC.

This clonotype was recorded a few times. V gene TRBV18 combines with J gene TRBJ2-5; D is ambiguous. The CDR3 runs to 12 residues. Germline assignment: CDR1 KGHSH and CDR2 LQKENI. The germline V and J ends were trimmed by 2 bases and 0 bases, with 1 base remaining between them. This CDR3 reads CASSPDQETQYF. For the CDR3, the DNA is TGTGCCAGCTCACCAGACCAAGAGACCCAGTACTTC.

This clonotype was detected once. The chain links TRBV6-1 to TRBJ2-3; TRBD1 agrees at 7 bases. V shed 6 bases and J 0 bases; nucleotides not matched to a gene: 12. The CDR3 has 17 amino acids. Germline V CDR1 and CDR2: MNHNS, SASEGT. CDR3 sequence reads: CASREKDRARSTDTQYF. The CDR3 DNA is TGTGCCAGCAGGGAAAAAGACAGGGCTAGGAGCACAGATACGCAGTATTTT.

The rearrangement uses TRBV7-2 and TRBJ1-5; 12 bases agree with TRBD1. CDR3 length: 18 amino acids. Germline V CDR1 and CDR2: SGHTA, FQGNSA. With 0 bases clipped from V and 5 bases from J, the junction kept 8 bases outside the gene matches. CDR3 protein: CASSLARSGTGGHQPQHF. The CDR3 bases are TGTGCCAGCAGCTTAGCGCGTTCGGGGACAGGGGGCCATCAGCCCCAGCATTTT.

This rearrangement joins TRBV4-3 to TRBJ1-6; D unresolved. Trimming shortened V by 0 bases and J by 2 bases, and 11 bases separated the two germline ends. The CDR3 runs to 17 residues. Germline lookup yields CDR1 LGHNA and CDR2 YSLEER. The CDR3 loop is CASSQDFQAAYNSPLHF. The CDR3 DNA reads TGCGCCAGCAGCCAAGATTTCCAGGCGGCCTATAATTCACCCCTCCACTTT.

CDR3 residues: CASSDRQGSSTEAFF. The CDR3 coding sequence is TGCGCCAGCAGTGACCGACAGGGGTCGAGCACTGAAGCTTTCTTT. V gene TRBV10-2 combines with J gene TRBJ1-1; 8 bases match TRBD1. CDR1 is WSHSY, CDR2 SAAADI, per germline. This CDR3 comprises 15 residues. After removal of 3 bases from V and 4 bases from J, the junction contained 7 bases not matched to a gene.

The rearrangement uses TRBV6-1 and TRBJ2-3, with D unresolved. Germline V gene sequence: CDR1 MNHNS, CDR2 SASEGT. V lost 0 bases and J 0 bases, leaving 10 bases between the germline ends. The CDR3 sequence is 16 residues long. The CDR3 DNA sequence: TGTGCCAGCAGTGAAGCCGGCGCCCCTAGCACAGATACGCAGTATTTT. This encodes CASSEAGAPSTDTQYF.

This chain joins TRBV28 and TRBJ2-7; D may be TRBD1 (5 bases). The V and J ends lost 2 bases and 3 bases respectively, with 17 bases between them. This CDR3 contains 16 residues. Germline V CDR1 and CDR2: MDHEN, SYDVKM. CDR3 sequence: CASSLHRWGRDYEQYF. As DNA, the CDR3 is TGTGCCAGCAGTTTACACCGTTGGGGCAGGGACTACGAGCAGTACTTC.

V and J are TRBV18 and TRBJ2-7, with 9 bases lining up with TRBD2. CDR3 length equals 14 residues. Germline V gene sequence: CDR1 KGHSH, CDR2 LQKENI. J lost 7 bases, V lost 5 bases, and 9 bases had no gene match. CDR3 residues: CASSGGRAFGEQYF. For the CDR3, the DNA is TGTGCCAGCTCAGGCGGGAGGGCCTTTGGTGAGCAGTACTTC.

The chain employs TRBV25-1 and TRBJ2-2; D gene unclear. V was pared by 6 bases and J by 4 bases, with 15 bases between. This CDR3 is built from 15 residues. Germline V CDR1 and CDR2: MGHDK, SYGVNS. CDR3 residues: CASREGGTGTGELFF. The CDR3 DNA is TGTGCCAGCAGGGAAGGCGGCACGGGCACCGGGGAGCTGTTTTTT.

This chain links TRBV30 with TRBJ2-1; 12 nucleotides match TRBD2. Trimming at V came to 3 bases and at J to 0 bases, leaving 9 bases not matched to a gene. In germline, CDR1 is GTSNPN, CDR2 SVGIG (reference sequence). The CDR3 is 18 residues long. CDR3 sequence reads: CAWSHGLAGQSSYNEQFF. CDR3 DNA: TGTGCCTGGAGCCACGGACTAGCGGGACAGAGCTCCTACAATGAGCAGTTCTTC.

The chain is built from TRBV12-3 or TRBV12-4 and TRBJ2-2; 7 bases fit TRBD2. There are 15 residues in the CDR3. With 3 bases clipped from V and 6 bases from J, the junction kept 7 bases outside the gene matches. The CDR3 DNA reads TGTGCCAGCAGTTTGGGAGGGGCGAGAGCCGGGGAGCTGTTTTTT. Translated: CASSLGGARAGELFF.

The chain uses TRBV23-1 and TRBJ1-5; 7 bases are shared with TRBD1. TRBV23-1 is classed as an ORF, of uncertain function. Trimming at V came to 2 bases and at J to 6 bases, leaving 13 bases not matched to a gene. The CDR3 contains 17 residues. The CDR3 region is CASSQDRESEVGQPQHF. The CDR3 region has the DNA TGCGCCAGCAGTCAAGACAGGGAGTCGGAAGTAGGTCAGCCCCAGCATTTT.

This clonotype was recorded once. This chain connects TRBV4-1 to TRBJ2-1; the match to TRBD2 covers 14 bases. Trimming removed 2 bases from V and 0 bases from J; junction bases left unmatched: 3. Germline values: CDR1 MGHRA, CDR2 YSYEKL. The CDR3 contains 18 residues. CDR3 region: CASSQPGTSGGSYNEQFF. DNA for the CDR3: TGCGCCAGCAGCCAACCGGGGACTAGCGGGGGCTCCTACAATGAGCAGTTCTTC.

DNA of the CDR3: TGCGCCAGCAGCTTGGTGGGACTCTCGGGGGATGGCTACACCTTC. Its protein product is CASSLVGLSGDGYTF. The rearrangement joins TRBV5-1 to TRBJ1-2; D might be TRBD1 (5 bases). This CDR3 spans 15 amino acids. The ends were cut back, 0 bases at V and 6 bases at J, with 15 bases in the middle. Germline CDR1 and CDR2: SGHRS and YFSETQ. The whole variable domain, filled in from reference TRBV5-1 and TRBJ1-2, reads KAGVTQTPRYLIKTRGQQVTLSCSPISGHRSVSWYQQTPGQGLQFLFEYFSETQRNKGNFPGRFSGRQFSNSRSEMNVSTLELGDSALYLCASSLVGLSGDGYTFGSGTRLTVV.

V and J are TRBV19 and TRBJ2-1; TRBD1 aligns across 8 bases. Germline V gene data show CDR1 as LNHDA and CDR2 as SQIVND (reference sequence). V lost 8 bases, J lost 8 bases, and 8 bases stayed unmatched. CDR3 length: 13 amino acids. The CDR3 loop is CASQKTGVHEQFF. DNA of the CDR3: TGTGCCAGTCAAAAGACAGGGGTGCATGAGCAGTTCTTC.

As DNA, the CDR3 is TGTGCCAGCAGCTTTTGGGAGTCAGAGACCCAGTACTTC. This gives the protein CASSFWESETQYF. V usage is TRBV5-6 and J usage is TRBJ2-5, with D perhaps TRBD2 (5 bases). V dropped 2 bases and J dropped 4 bases, with 9 bases sitting between them. The CDR3 has 13 residues. Per the germline V gene, CDR1 is SGHDT and CDR2 is YYEEEE.